This T cell receptor (beta chain) derives from a study of CD8+CD57+ T cells in acquired aplastic anemia. Study as a whole: Mean yield of DNA from sorted CD4+ and CD8+ cells was approximately 3 ug. Study-wide findings and caveats: Both patients and controls carried the same twenty-nine CD8+ CDR3 sequences.

CDR3 length: 18 amino acids. Germline V gene sequence: CDR1 PRHDT, CDR2 FYEKMQ (reference sequence). The V gene lost 1 base and the J gene lost 0 bases, with 18 bases spanning the gap. This clonotype turned up a few times. Antigen: not known. TCR beta VDJ combinations and CDR3 sequences were profiled from genomic DNA. TCRdb ran MiXCR on the reads and lists one entry per CDR3 protein. The data contain around 430,000 distinct CDR3 sequences, around 32% of them singletons. Patients sequenced had flow cytometry evidence of CD8+CD57+ cell expansion. All patients had severe acquired aplastic anemia. The sample comprised sorted CD4+, CD8+, or CD8+CD57+ T cells (not recorded which) from PBMCs. The chain couples TRBV13 to TRBJ1-2; D unresolved. This sequence was found in a human donor with aplastic anemia. The CDR3 sequence is CASSLAPLPSGANYGYTF. The CDR3 bases are TGTGCCAGCAGCTTAGCCCCACTACCAAGTGGAGCTAACTATGGCTACACCTTC.